The rows below give T cell receptor beta chains drawn from one sample of a study of identical twins. One entry per CDR3 protein, called by TCRdb with MiXCR from the 5' RACE reads. The sample includes 300,000 to 400,000 distinct CDR3 sequences, more than 9% seen only once; the top ten take 7.2%. This sample was shared with a second study, whose subject was yellow fever vaccine responses in identical twins.

Sequenced material: CD8+ T cells sorted from blood. Receptors originate from a woman under 30 in good health. Each CDR3 is given without its conserved first and last residue. D genes are given only for firm matches.

>TRBV29-1|NA
SVEWDFAQETQY
>TRBV20-1|NA
SARGTGTAYEQY
>TRBV5-4|NA
ASSPRDPQRNEQF
>TRBV9|TRBD1
ASSGDSPYGYT
>TRBV6-2/TRBV6-3|NA
ASSYTNTEAF
>TRBV9|NA
ASSPRKVGGRPNYGYT
>TRBV28|NA
ASSFLGNSPLH
>TRBV29-1|NA
SVEGGDGNTEAF
>TRBV4-1|NA
ASSQDAGVLNNQPQH
>TRBV6-1|TRBD2
ASRQSGGRFYNEQF
>TRBV7-8|NA
ASSYFRPDSDTDTQY
>TRBV2|TRBD1
ASSELPGQGSDEQY
>TRBV4-1|NA
ASSQGRGPSYNEQF
>TRBV10-3|NA
AISTDDYGYT
>TRBV6-1|TRBD1
ASSTWDRGEETQY
>TRBV20-1|NA
SARDVPGHPIYNEQF
>TRBV3-1|NA
ASSQDLGVRIYEQY
>TRBV20-1|NA
SARDPDYGYT
>TRBV5-1|NA
ASSFRDNSYEQY
>TRBV9|NA
ASSGKTQY
>TRBV12-3/TRBV12-4|TRBD1
ASSFNSDRGNQPQH
>TRBV20-1|NA
SARDQMGGYT
>TRBV10-3|NA
AIRQGWSYGYT
>TRBV24-1|NA
ATSERGVEAF
>TRBV9|NA
ASSVGEPNYEQY
>TRBV3-1|NA
ASSQEVGRNTEAF
>TRBV4-1|NA
ASSQDPRVSGANVLT
>TRBV20-1|TRBD2
SAISKTSGIYNEQF
>TRBV7-9|TRBD1
ASSSLEDRGRADTQY
>TRBV20-1|NA
SARDELNTEAF
>TRBV7-9|NA
ASSQGRLAKNIQY
>TRBV2|NA
ASLDWV
>TRBV7-6|NA
ASSLSAVTSTDTQY
>TRBV4-1|NA
ASSQGGPNYEQY
>TRBV9|NA
ASSPDGGGNTIY
>TRBV6-4|TRBD2
ASSQTGGGQQETQY
>TRBV7-9|NA
ASSLGLEANTEAF
>TRBV3-1|TRBD1
ASSQGDRLYNEQF
>TRBV12-3/TRBV12-4|NA
ASSQGLWEQY
>TRBV5-1|NA
ASSLMGLPETQY
>TRBV6-5|TRBD2
ASSYSAGEGEQY
>TRBV3-1|NA
ASSQDLNTGTGADTQY
>TRBV12-3/TRBV12-4|NA
ASSLGASAGNEQF
>TRBV29-1|NA
SVVSGTTYEQY